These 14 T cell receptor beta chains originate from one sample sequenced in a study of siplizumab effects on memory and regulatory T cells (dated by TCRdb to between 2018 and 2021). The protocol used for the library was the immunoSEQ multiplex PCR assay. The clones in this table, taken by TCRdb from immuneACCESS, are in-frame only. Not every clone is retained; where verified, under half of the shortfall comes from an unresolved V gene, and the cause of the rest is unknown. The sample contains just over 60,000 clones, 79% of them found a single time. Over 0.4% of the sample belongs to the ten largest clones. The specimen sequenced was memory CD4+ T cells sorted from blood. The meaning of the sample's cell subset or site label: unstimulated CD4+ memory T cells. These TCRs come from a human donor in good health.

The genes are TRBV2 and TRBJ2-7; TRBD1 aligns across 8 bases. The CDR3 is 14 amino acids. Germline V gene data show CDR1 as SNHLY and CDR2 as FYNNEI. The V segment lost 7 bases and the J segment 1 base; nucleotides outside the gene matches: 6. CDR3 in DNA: TGTGCCAGCACCGCGGACAGGGTGTCCTACGAGCAGTACTTC. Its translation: CASTADRVSYEQYF.

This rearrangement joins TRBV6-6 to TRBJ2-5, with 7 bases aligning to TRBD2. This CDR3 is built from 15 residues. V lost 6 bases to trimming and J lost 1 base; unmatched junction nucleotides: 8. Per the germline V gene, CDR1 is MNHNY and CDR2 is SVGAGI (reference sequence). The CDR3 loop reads CASSQDRTSQETQYF. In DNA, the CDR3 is TGTGCCAGCAGCCAAGATAGGACTAGCCAAGAGACCCAGTACTTC.

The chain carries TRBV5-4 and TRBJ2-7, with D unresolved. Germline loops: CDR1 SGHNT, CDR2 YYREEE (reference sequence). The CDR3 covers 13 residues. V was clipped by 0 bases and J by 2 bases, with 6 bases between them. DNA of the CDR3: TGTGCCAGCAGCTTGGCCCAGGCCTACGAGCAGTACTTC. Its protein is CASSLAQAYEQYF.

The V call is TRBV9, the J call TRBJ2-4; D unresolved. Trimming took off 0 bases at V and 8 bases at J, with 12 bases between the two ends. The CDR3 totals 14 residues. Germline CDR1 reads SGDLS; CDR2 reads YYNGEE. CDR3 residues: CASSVGNSLDIQYF. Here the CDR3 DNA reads TGTGCCAGCAGCGTAGGGAACAGTCTGGACATTCAGTACTTC. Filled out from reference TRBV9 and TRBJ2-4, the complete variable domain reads DSGVTQTPKHLITATGQRVTLRCSPRSGDLSVYWYQQSLDQGLQFLIQYYNGEERAKGNILERFSAQQFPDLHSELNLSSLELGDSALYFCASSVGNSLDIQYFGAGTRLSVL.

The CDR3 bases are TGTGCCAGCAGCTTATCTAGGACAGGGGCTAATCAGCCCCAGCATTTT. Residues: CASSLSRTGANQPQHF. The J gene is TRBJ1-5, the V gene TRBV7-2; 9 bases agree with TRBD1. V lost 2 bases and J lost 4; bases outside the gene matches: 6. The CDR3 length is 16 residues. Germline values: CDR1 SGHTA, CDR2 FQGNSA.

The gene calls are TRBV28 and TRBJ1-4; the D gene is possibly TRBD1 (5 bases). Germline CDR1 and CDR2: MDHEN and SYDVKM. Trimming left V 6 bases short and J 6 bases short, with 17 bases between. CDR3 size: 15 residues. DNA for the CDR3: TGTGCCAGCAGCGAAGAGGCAGGGTTGGATGAAAAACTGTTTTTT. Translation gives CASSEEAGLDEKLFF.

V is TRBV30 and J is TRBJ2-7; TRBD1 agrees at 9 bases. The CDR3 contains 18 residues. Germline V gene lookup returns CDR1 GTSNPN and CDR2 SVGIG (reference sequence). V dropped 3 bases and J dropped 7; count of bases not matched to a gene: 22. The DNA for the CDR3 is TGTGCCTGGAGCCTGAACCTCATACCGGGACAGGGCAAGGAGGAGCAGTACTTC. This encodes CAWSLNLIPGQGKEEQYF.

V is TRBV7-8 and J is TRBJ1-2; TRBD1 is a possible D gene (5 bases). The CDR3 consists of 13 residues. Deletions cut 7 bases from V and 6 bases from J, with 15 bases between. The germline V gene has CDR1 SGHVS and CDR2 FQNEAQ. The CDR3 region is CASNQWGEDGYTF. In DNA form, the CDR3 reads TGTGCCAGCAACCAGTGGGGGGAAGATGGCTACACCTTC.

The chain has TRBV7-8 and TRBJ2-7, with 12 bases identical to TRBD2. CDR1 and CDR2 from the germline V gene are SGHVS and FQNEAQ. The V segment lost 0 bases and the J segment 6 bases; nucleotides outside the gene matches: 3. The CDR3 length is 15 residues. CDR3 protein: CASSLALAGGLEQYF. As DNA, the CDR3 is TGTGCCAGCAGCTTAGCCCTAGCGGGGGGGCTCGAGCAGTACTTC. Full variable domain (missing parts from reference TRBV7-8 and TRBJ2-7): GAGVSQSPRYKVAKRGQDVALRCDPISGHVSLFWYQQALGQGPEFLTYFQNEAQLDKSGLPSDRFFAERPEGSVSTLKIQRTQQEDSAVYLCASSLALAGGLEQYFGPGTRLTVT.

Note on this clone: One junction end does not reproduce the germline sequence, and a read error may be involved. The CDR3: CASNQDSGEYNEQFF. The DNA for the CDR3 is TGCGCCAGCAACCAAGATTCCGGGGAATACAATGAGCAGTTCTTC. This sequence joins TRBV4-1 and TRBJ2-1; maybe TRBD2 (5 bases). This CDR3 has 15 residues. CDR1 and CDR2 (germline): MGHRA, YSYEKL.

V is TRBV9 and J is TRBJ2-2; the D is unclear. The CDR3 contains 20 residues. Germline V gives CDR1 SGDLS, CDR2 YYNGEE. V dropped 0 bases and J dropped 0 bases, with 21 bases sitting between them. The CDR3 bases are TGTGCCAGCAGCGTAGATTCTTGGTTCCGAGACGTTTCGAACACCGGGGAGCTGTTTTTT. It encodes CASSVDSWFRDVSNTGELFF.

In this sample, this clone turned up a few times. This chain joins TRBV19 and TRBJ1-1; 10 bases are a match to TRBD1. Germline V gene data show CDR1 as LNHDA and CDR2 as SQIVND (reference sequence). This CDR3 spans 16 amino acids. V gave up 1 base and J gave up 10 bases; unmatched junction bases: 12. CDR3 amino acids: CASSIGPGRTGGRAFF. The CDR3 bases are TGTGCCAGTAGTATAGGCCCCGGGAGGACAGGGGGGAGAGCTTTCTTT. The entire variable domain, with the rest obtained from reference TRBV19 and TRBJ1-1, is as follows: DGGITQSPKYLFRKEGQNVTLSCEQNLNHDAMYWYRQDPGQGLRLIYYSQIVNDFQKGDIAEGYSVSREKKESFPLTVTSAQKNPTAFYLCASSIGPGRTGGRAFFGQGTRLTVV.

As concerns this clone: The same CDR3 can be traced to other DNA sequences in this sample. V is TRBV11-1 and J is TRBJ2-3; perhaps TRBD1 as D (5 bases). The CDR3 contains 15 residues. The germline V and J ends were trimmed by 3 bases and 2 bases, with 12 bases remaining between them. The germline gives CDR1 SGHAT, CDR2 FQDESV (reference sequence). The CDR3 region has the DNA TGTGCCAGCAGCTTGGGGCAGGGTTTCACAGATACGCAGTATTTT. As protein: CASSLGQGFTDTQYF.

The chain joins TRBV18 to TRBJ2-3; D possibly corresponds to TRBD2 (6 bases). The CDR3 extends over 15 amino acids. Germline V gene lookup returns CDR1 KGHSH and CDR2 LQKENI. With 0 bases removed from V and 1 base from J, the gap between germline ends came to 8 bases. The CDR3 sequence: CASSPPGGGTDTQYF. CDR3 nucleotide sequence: TGTGCCAGCTCACCACCGGGGGGTGGCACAGATACGCAGTATTTT.